The sequence of this TCR beta chain was determined in a study of neoadjuvant nivolumab and ipilimumab in lung cancer. Study-wide points: Only two of four nivolumab-treated tumors gained richness and clonality by surgery. Resected-tumor TCR richness correlated positively with pretherapy blood richness. Pathologic regression was not significantly tied to TCR clonality.

This clone was counted a few times. Its antigen remains unidentified. Method: immunoSEQ multiplex PCR; TCRdb's copy keeps in-frame clones and lacks some. The sample yields 30,000 to 45,000 clones, 85% to 90% seen once. CDR3 size: 14 residues. With 5 bases clipped from V and 2 bases from J, the junction kept 5 bases outside the gene matches. The germline CDR1 and CDR2 sequences are ENHRY and SYGVKD. The rearrangement joins TRBV10-3 to TRBJ2-7; TRBD1 agrees at 8 bases. Sequenced here: peripheral blood, sampled before neoadjuvant nivolumab, alone or with ipilimumab. The sequence derives from an adult with non-small cell lung cancer. This CDR3 reads CAISTTGVTYEQYF. CDR3 nucleotides: TGTGCCATCAGTACGACAGGGGTCACCTACGAGCAGTACTTC.